This T cell receptor (beta chain) was found in a study of cytomegalovirus exposure and HLA in healthy donors (dated by TCRdb to about 2017). Broadly, across the study: A later analysis indicated that the 90 to 150 validation repertoires were generated on the platform also employed for the 670 or so repertoires of the first cohort. The study aimed to test whether cataloging public T cell receptors could reveal signatures of past pathogen exposure. Besides the first cohort of roughly 700 subjects, a separate validation cohort made up of 120 different subjects was used. To predict cytomegalovirus infection status, the study combined high-throughput TCR immunosequencing, statistical association of individual TCRs with disease status, and machine learning. What the authors observed across the whole study: Three of the identified cytomegalovirus-associated TCR beta chains were confirmed in vitro to be specific for cytomegalovirus antigens. In a later analysis, TCRs clustered in the first cohort were found to also tend to co-occur in the roughly 120 validation repertoires, with 90% to 95% of cluster scores above 0. The validation cohort had no HLA typing available for a later analysis, so co-occurrence within that cohort was assessed over all 120 or so repertoires. The study listed 170 or so TCR beta chains as associated with cytomegalovirus. The classifier was reported to diagnose cytomegalovirus status with high specificity and sensitivity in both the original and validation cohorts. The authors suggested that the approach could potentially be generalized to other disease states and immunological phenotypes. Most TCR sequences were seen in very few donors, while some public TCRs were found in many individuals.

CDR1 MGHRA and CDR2 YSYEKL are derived from the germline V gene. Trimming accounts for 4 bases at V and 7 bases at J, while the number of junction bases matched to no gene is 10. CDR3 length: 16 amino acids, cysteine to phenylalanine. Only the CDR3 region is kept as DNA, spanning 48 bases read in frame from base 1. Libraries came from the immunoSEQ multiplex PCR assay. Processing in the source paper ran as follows. A statistical classification framework was developed to diagnose cytomegalovirus status using the catalog of TCR beta chain sequences. The table comes from immuneACCESS by way of TCRdb, which keeps in-frame sequences with V and J called. Part of the clones is missing from these tables; in studies checked, under half for an unresolved V gene and the rest for unknown reasons. V, J and clone size derive from that table, while D and trimming were established from the DNA sequence. The sample profile shows tens of thousands of clones; around 97% of them were found once. Of the sample, roughly 1.6% is held by the ten largest clones.

Donors formed part of the validation cohort, which comprised over a hundred subjects and was distinct from the first cohort of fewer than 750 subjects. As for this clone: The antigen it binds to is not known. No clone much larger than this one lies a single base away; base qualities are absent.

The sequenced material came from PBMCs. The sequence derives from a woman between 18 and 29 years old in good health and CMV-seropositive. The rearrangement joined TRBV4-1 to TRBJ2-1, and 10 junction bases match TRBD2. The CDR3 protein: CASSRTGLAEENEQFF. The nucleotide sequence reads as follows: TGCGCCAGCAGCCGCACCGGACTAGCGGAGGAAAATGAGCAGTTCTTC.